This entry lists 5 T cell receptor beta chains sequenced from one sample in a study of long-term antiretroviral therapy in people with HIV. The libraries were made with immunoSEQ v3.0 at survey level. Produced via immunoSEQ multiplex PCR; TCRdb's table is partial and in-frame only. The table includes around 20,000 clones, around 74% detected once. The sample consisted of unsorted PBMCs, taken at the start of antiretroviral therapy, before treatment. These receptors were collected from a young man with HIV.

This CDR3 is CASSFSPGGDRWDNQPQHF. In DNA, the CDR3 is TGTGCCAGCAGTTTTTCCCCGGGGGGGGACCGGTGGGACAATCAGCCCCAGCATTTT. The rearrangement joins TRBV28 to TRBJ1-5, with TRBD1 as a possible D gene (5 bases). The CDR3 has 19 amino acids. V was trimmed by 3 bases and J by 3 bases, leaving 24 bases between them. CDR1 is MDHEN and CDR2 is SYDVKM in the germline V gene.

This chain uses TRBV28 with TRBJ1-2; 8 nucleotides match TRBD1. The germline CDR1 and CDR2 sequences are MDHEN and SYDVKM. J gave up 3 bases and V 3 bases, and 3 bases lay outside the gene matches. This CDR3 comprises 14 residues. CDR3 DNA: TGTGCCAGCAGTTTGGACAGGGTCCACTATGGCTACACCTTC. Protein product: CASSLDRVHYGYTF.

CDR3 nucleotides: TGTGCCAGCAGTGTCCCCGCAATGACTAGCGGGAGGGCCTACGAGCAGTACTTC. It translates to CASSVPAMTSGRAYEQYF. This chain connects TRBV6-1 to TRBJ2-7; TRBD2 aligns across 14 bases. The CDR3 extends over 18 amino acids. J was trimmed by 2 bases and V by 4 bases; bases with no gene match: 10. Germline-derived CDR1 and CDR2 are MNHNS and SASEGT.

In this sample, this clone turned up a few times. This chain uses TRBV28 with TRBJ1-2; D might be TRBD1 (6 bases). The CDR3 has 15 residues. V was cut by 6 bases and J by 0 bases, with 14 bases left in between. CDR1 MDHEN and CDR2 SYDVKM come from the germline V gene. The CDR3 DNA reads as TGTGCCAGCAGCCCCTTGGACAGAGCTAACTATGGCTACACCTTC. It codes for CASSPLDRANYGYTF.

The rearrangement uses TRBV5-4 and TRBJ2-3; a weak D match, TRBD1 (5 bases). Germline V gene sequence: CDR1 SGHNT, CDR2 YYREEE (reference sequence). CDR3 length: 12 amino acids. Trimming pared 0 bases from V and 8 bases from J, leaving 7 bases between. CDR3 in amino acids: CASSLGGATQYF. The CDR3 DNA reads TGTGCCAGCAGCTTGGGTGGGGCTACGCAGTATTTT.